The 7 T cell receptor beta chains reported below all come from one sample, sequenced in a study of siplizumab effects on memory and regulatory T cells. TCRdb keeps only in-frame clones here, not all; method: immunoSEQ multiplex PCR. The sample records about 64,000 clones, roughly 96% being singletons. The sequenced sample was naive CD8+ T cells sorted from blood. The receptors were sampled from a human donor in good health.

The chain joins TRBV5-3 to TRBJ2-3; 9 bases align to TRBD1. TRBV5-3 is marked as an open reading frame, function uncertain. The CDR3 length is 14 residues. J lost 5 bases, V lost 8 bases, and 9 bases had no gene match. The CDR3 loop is CARTSTGGEDTQYF. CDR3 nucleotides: TGTGCCAGGACTTCAACAGGGGGCGAAGATACGCAGTATTTT.

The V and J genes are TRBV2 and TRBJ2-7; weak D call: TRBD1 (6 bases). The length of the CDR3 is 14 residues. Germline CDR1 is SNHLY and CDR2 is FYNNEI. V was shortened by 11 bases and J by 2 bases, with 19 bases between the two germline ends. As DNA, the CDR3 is TGTGCCGGCAACAGGGACCCTGGGCCCTACGAGCAGTACTTC. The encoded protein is CAGNRDPGPYEQYF.

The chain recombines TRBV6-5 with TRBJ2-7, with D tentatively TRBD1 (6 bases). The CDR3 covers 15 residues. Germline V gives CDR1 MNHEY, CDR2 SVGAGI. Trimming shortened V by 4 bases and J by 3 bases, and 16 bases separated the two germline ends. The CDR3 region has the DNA TGTGCCAGCAGTTCCCCGGGACACGTAAACTACGAGCAGTACTTC. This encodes CASSSPGHVNYEQYF.

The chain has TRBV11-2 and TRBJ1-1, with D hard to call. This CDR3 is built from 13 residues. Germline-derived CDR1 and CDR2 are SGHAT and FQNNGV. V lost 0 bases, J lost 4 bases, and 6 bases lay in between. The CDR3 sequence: CASSLEYATEAFF. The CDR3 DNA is TGTGCCAGCAGCTTAGAATATGCCACTGAAGCTTTCTTT.

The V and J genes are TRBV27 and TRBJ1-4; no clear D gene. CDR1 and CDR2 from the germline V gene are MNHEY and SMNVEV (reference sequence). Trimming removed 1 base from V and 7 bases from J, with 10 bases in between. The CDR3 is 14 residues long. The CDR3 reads CASSLLVGSEKLFF. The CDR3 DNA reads TGTGCCAGCAGTTTATTGGTAGGGAGTGAAAAACTGTTTTTT.

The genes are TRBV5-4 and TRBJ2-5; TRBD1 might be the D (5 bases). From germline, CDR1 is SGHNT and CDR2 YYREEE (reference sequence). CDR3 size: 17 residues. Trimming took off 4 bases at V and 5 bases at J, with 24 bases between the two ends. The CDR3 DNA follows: TGTGCCAGCAGCCCTGGTGGGGCAGCAATGCAGCAGGAGACCCAGTACTTC. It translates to CASSPGGAAMQQETQYF.

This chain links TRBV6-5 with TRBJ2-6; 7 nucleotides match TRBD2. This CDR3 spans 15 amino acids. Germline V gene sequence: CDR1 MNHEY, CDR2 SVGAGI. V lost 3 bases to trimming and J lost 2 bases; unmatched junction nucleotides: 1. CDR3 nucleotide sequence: TGTGCCAGCAGTTATGGGGGGGCTGGGGCCAACGTCCTGACTTTC. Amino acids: CASSYGGAGANVLTF.